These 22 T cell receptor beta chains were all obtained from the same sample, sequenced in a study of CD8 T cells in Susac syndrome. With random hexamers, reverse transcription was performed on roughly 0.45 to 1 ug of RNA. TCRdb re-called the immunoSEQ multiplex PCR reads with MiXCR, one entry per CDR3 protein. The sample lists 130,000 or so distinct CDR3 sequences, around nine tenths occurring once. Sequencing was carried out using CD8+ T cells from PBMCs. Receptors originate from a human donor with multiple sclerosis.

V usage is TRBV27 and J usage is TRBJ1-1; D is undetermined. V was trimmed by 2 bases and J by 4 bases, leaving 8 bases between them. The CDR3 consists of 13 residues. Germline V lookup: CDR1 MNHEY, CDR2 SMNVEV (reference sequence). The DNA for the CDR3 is TGTGCCAGCAGTTTACTGGGTCTCACTGAAGCTTTCTTT. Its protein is CASSLLGLTEAFF.

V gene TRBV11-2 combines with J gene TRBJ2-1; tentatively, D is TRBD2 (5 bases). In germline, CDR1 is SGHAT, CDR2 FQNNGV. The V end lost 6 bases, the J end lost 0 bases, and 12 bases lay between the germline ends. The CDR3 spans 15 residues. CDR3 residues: CASRRTGSSYNEQFF. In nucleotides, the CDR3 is TGTGCCAGCAGAAGGACTGGGAGCTCCTACAATGAGCAGTTCTTC.

The CDR3: CASSQDGTAEAFF. Written as DNA, the CDR3 is TGCGCCAGCAGCCAAGATGGGACCGCTGAAGCTTTCTTT. The chain has TRBV4-1 and TRBJ1-1; tentatively, D is TRBD1 (5 bases). V was pared by 0 bases and J by 6 bases, with 8 bases between. This CDR3 is built from 13 residues. CDR1 and CDR2 (germline): MGHRA, YSYEKL.

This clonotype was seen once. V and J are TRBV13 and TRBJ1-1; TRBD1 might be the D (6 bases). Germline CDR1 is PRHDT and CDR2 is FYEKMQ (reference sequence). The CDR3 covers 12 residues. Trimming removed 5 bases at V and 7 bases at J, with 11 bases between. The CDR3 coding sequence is TGTGCCAGCAGCACTATGGACAGTGAAGCTTTCTTT. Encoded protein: CASSTMDSEAFF.

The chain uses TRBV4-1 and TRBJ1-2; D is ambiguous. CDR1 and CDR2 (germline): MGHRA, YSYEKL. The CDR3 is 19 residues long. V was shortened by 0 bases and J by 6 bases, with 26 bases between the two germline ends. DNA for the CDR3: TGCGCCAGCAGCCAAGAAGCGGTTTTTGTACTAAACGTGGTCGATGGCTACACCTTC. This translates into CASSQEAVFVLNVVDGYTF.

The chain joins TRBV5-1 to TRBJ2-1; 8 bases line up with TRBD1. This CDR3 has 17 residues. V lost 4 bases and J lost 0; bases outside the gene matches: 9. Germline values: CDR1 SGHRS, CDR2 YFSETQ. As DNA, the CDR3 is TGCGCCAGCAGCCCCAATCCGGACAGGGTCTCCTACAATGAGCAGTTCTTC. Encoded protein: CASSPNPDRVSYNEQFF.

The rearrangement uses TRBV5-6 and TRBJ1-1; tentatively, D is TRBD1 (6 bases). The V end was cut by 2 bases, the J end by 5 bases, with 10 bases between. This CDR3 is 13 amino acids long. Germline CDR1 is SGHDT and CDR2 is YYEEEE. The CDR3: CASSLLQGTEAFF. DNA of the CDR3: TGTGCCAGCAGCTTACTACAGGGTACTGAAGCTTTCTTT. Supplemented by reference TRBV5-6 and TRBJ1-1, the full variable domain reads DAGVTQSPTHLIKTRGQQVTLRCSPKSGHDTVSWYQQALGQGPQFIFQYYEEEERQRGNFPDRFSGHQFPNYSSELNVNALLLGDSALYLCASSLLQGTEAFFGQGTRLTVV.

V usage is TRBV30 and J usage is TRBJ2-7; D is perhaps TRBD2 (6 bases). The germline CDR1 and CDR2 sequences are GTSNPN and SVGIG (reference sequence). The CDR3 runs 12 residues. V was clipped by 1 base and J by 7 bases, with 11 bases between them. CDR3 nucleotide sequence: TGTGCCTGGAGTGGGGGAGGAGGGGAGCAGTACTTC. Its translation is CAWSGGGGEQYF.

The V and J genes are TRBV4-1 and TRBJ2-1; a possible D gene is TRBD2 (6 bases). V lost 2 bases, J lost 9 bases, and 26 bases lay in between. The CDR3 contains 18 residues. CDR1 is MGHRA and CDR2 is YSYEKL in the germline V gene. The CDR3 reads CASSQSSGRPGRFSEQFF. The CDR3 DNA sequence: TGCGCCAGCAGCCAATCATCCGGGAGACCGGGTCGGTTCAGTGAGCAGTTCTTC.

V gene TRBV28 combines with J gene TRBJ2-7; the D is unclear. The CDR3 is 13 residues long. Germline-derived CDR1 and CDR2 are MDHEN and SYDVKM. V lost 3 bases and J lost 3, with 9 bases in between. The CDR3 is CASSLPEYYEQYF. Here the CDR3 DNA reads TGTGCCAGCAGTTTGCCGGAATACTACGAGCAGTACTTC.

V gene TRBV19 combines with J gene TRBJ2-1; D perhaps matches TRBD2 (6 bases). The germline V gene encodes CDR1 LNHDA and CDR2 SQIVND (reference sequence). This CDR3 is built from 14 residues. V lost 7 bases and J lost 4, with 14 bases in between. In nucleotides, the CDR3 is TGTGCCAGTAAGCTTGGCGGAGGGTACAATGAGCAGTTCTTC. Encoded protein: CASKLGGGYNEQFF.

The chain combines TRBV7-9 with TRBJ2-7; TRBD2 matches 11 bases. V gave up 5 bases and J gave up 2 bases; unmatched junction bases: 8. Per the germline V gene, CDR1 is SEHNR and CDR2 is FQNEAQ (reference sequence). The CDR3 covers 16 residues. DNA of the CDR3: TGTGCCAGCAGCCCAGGACTAGCGGGTGCGGCCTACGAGCAGTACTTC. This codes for CASSPGLAGAAYEQYF. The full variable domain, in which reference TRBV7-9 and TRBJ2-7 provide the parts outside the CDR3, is DTGVSQNPRHKITKRGQNVTFRCDPISEHNRLYWYRQTLGQGPEFLTYFQNEAQLEKSRLLSDRFSAERPKGSFSTLEIQRTEQGDSAMYLCASSPGLAGAAYEQYFGPGTRLTVT.

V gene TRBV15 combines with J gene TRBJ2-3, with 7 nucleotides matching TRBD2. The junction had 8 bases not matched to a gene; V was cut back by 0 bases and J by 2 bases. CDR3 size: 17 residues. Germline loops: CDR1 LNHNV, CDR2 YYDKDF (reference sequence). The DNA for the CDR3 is TGTGCCACCAGCAGAGATAAGCAGGGAGGGGTCACAGATACGCAGTATTTT. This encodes CATSRDKQGGVTDTQYF.

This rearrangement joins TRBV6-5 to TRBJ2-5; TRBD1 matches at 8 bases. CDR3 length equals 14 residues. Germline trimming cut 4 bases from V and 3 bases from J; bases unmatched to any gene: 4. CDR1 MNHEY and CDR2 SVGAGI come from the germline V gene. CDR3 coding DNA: TGTGCCAGCAGTTCGACAGGGGAGGAAGAGACCCAGTACTTC. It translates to CASSSTGEEETQYF.

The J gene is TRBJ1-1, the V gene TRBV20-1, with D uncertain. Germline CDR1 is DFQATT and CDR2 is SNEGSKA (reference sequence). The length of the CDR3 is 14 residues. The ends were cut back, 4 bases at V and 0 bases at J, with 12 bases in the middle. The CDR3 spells CSAKEGLLNTEAFF. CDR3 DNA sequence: TGCAGTGCTAAGGAGGGCCTACTGAACACTGAAGCTTTCTTT.

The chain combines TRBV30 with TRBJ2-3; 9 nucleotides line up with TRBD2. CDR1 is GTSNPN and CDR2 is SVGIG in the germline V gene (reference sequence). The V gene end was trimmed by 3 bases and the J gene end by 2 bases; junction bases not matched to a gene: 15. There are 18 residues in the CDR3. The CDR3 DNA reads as TGTGCCTGGAGGATAAAATCCGGGACTAGCACCCCCACAGATACGCAGTATTTT. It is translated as CAWRIKSGTSTPTDTQYF.

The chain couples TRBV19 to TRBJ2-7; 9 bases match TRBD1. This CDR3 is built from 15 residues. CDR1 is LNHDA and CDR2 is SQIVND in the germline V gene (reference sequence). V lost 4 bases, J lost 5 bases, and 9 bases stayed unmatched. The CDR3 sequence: CASSTLPGTGNEQYF. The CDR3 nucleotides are TGTGCCAGTAGTACACTCCCCGGGACAGGGAACGAGCAGTACTTC.

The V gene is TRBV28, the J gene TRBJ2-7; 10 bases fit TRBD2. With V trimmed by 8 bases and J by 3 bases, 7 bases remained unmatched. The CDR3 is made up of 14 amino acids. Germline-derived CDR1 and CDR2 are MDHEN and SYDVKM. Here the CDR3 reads CASVLAGAVYEQYF. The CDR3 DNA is TGTGCCAGCGTCCTAGCGGGAGCTGTCTACGAGCAGTACTTC.

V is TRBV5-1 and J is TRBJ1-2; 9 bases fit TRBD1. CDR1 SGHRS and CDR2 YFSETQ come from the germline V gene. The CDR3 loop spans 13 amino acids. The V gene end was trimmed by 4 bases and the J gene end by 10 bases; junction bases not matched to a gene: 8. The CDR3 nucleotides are TGCGCCAGCAGCGTGGGACAGGGACTAGACTACACCTTC. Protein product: CASSVGQGLDYTF.

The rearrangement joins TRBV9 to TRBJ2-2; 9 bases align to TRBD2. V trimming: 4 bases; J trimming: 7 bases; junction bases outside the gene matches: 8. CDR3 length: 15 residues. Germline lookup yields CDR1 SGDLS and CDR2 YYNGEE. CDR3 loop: CASSQGLAGFGELFF. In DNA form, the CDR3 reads TGTGCCAGCAGCCAGGGGCTAGCGGGATTCGGGGAGCTGTTTTTT.

CDR3 nucleotides: TGTGCCAGCAGTCCCGGGACAGGGGGCCACGAGCAGTACTTC. It codes for CASSPGTGGHEQYF. The V and J genes are TRBV2 and TRBJ2-7; TRBD1 agrees at 12 bases. The CDR3 sequence is 14 residues long. CDR1 and CDR2 from the germline V gene are SNHLY and FYNNEI. Trimming cost V 5 bases and J 5 bases; bases outside gene matches: 4.

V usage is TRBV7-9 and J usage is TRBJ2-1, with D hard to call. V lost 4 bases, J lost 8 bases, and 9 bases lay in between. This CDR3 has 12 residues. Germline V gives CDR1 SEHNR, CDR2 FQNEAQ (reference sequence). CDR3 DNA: TGTGCCAGCAGCTCCCGTAGGTATGAGCAGTTCTTC. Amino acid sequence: CASSSRRYEQFF. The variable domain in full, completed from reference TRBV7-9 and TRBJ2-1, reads DTGVSQNPRHKITKRGQNVTFRCDPISEHNRLYWYRQTLGQGPEFLTYFQNEAQLEKSRLLSDRFSAERPKGSFSTLEIQRTEQGDSAMYLCASSSRRYEQFFGPGTRLTVL.